The T cell receptor (beta chain) under discussion was sequenced for a study of blood T cell repertoires in COVID-19. Whole-study context: Samples of COVID-19 (acute and convalescent) were obtained from the United States, Italy and Spain. From T cells, B-cell-depleted T cells, or PBMCs came the material, which was cDNA or gDNA.

The CDR3 runs 17 residues. Germline CDR1 is KGHSH and CDR2 is LQKENI. V lost 0 bases to trimming and J lost 7 bases; unmatched junction nucleotides: 9. Generated by immunoSEQ multiplex PCR, the TCRdb table keeps only in-frame clones and is missing some. This table has 80,000 to 100,000 clones, around 84% appearing once. The V gene is TRBV18, the J gene TRBJ2-3; 11 bases align to TRBD2. The sample comprised peripheral blood. This TCR came from a woman aged 55-70 years in a cohort sampled during active or convalescent COVID-19. CDR3 DNA: TGTGCCAGCTCACCACCCCCGACTAGCGGGGCGGGAAATACGCAGTATTTT. This codes for CASSPPPTSGAGNTQYF. Variable domain in full (rest from reference TRBV18 and TRBJ2-3): NAGVMQNPRHLVRRRGQEARLRCSPMKGHSHVYWYRQLPEEGLKFMVYLQKENIIDESGMPKERFSAEFPKEGPSILRIQQVVRGDSAAYFCASSPPPTSGAGNTQYFGPGTRLTVL.